This TCR beta chain was captured by sequencing in a study of radiotherapy plus CTLA-4 blockade in lung cancer listed by TCRdb under 2018. Broadly, across the study: Objective responses were observed in more than 15% of enrolled patients, and disease control was achieved in roughly 30%. Summary of the overall study and its limitations: After treatment with radiotherapy and ipilimumab, TCR clones that came from tumors expanded in the peripheral blood. Early dynamic changes in blood T cell clones, together with increased serum interferon-beta after radiation, were reported as the strongest predictors of response.

Receptor amplification or capture employed the immunoSEQ multiplex PCR assay. TCRdb retrieved this table from immuneACCESS and kept in-frame rearrangements only. Not all clones are present; in checked studies, unresolved V genes account for under half, and no reason is known for the remainder. The sample records roughly 30,000 clones, approximately 78% of which are singletons. The ten most abundant clones make up 6.5% to 8.5% of the sample. Remarks on this clone: What this receptor recognizes is not known. No qualities accompany the bases; no much larger clone lies one base away.

The CDR3 goes from the cysteine to the phenylalanine over 15 residues. The retained sequence is limited to the CDR3, 45 bases, with the frame set at the first base. The junction shows trimming of 8 bases on V and 1 base on J, and the gene matches do not reach 3 bases of it. CDR1 SNHLY and CDR2 FYNNEI are derived from the germline V gene. In this study, focal radiation therapy paired with CTLA-4 blockade (ipilimumab) was tested in patients who had chemo-refractory metastatic non-small-cell lung cancer. Sequenced here: peripheral blood, sampled from a patient treated with radiotherapy plus ipilimumab. The rearranged chain carries TRBV2 and TRBJ2-4, with 12 bases matching TRBD1. This receptor was obtained from a human donor with non-small cell lung cancer who had stable disease on radiotherapy plus ipilimumab. The DNA sequence reads TGTGCCAGCGAAGGGACAGGGGGCGCCAAAAACATTCAGTACTTC. Translated, this gives CASEGTGGAKNIQYF.